This entry lists 20 T cell receptor beta chains sequenced from one sample in a study of T cells in Graves' hyperthyroidism and ophthalmopathy (dated by TCRdb to about 2019). The method behind the library was multiplex PCR. TCRdb shows the sequencer as Illumina HiSeq 2000. The TCR beta CDR3 regions were amplified from RNA transcripts. For the first round of RT-PCR on the TCR CDR3, the HTBI primer set was used together with the Qiagen OneStep RT-PCR kit. TCRdb took the public reads, trimmed them with fastp at Q25, ran MiXCR for clone calling and kept in-frame beta chains. Every distinct CDR3 protein forms one entry, paired with its most common genes and DNA. Across this sample there are approximately 420,000 distinct CDR3 sequences, with around 13% seen only once. More than 4.5% of the sample rests with the top ten. Sample: blood. The receptors stem from a woman aged 18 to 35 with Graves' hyperthyroidism.

This clonotype has a count of ten or more. The V and J genes are TRBV12-3 or TRBV12-4 and TRBJ1-4; D is perhaps TRBD1 (5 bases). The ends were cut back, 3 bases at V and 7 bases at J, with 12 bases in the middle. This CDR3 is built from 14 residues. The CDR3 loop reads CASSLQGAGEKLFF. For the CDR3, the DNA is TGTGCCAGCAGTTTGCAGGGAGCGGGTGAAAAACTGTTTTTT.

This clonotype appeared many times. A junction end diverges from the germline sequence, so it may reflect a read error. The chain carries TRBV5-1 and TRBJ2-1; tentative D call: TRBD1 (6 bases). The CDR3 has 15 amino acids. The germline V gene has CDR1 SGHRS and CDR2 YFSETQ. For the CDR3, the DNA is TGTGCCAGCAGCTTAGAAGGGGGTTCCTACAATGAGCAGTTCTTC. Its protein is CASSLEGGSYNEQFF.

This rearrangement joins TRBV19 to TRBJ1-5; 7 bases align to TRBD1. The CDR3 is 17 amino acids. Germline CDR1 LNHDA, CDR2 SQIVND (reference sequence). V gave up 3 bases and J gave up 3 bases; unmatched junction bases: 11. Here the CDR3 reads CASSILRKTGLNQPQHF. The CDR3 DNA is TGTGCCAGTAGTATCTTGAGAAAGACAGGGCTCAATCAGCCCCAGCATTTT.

About this clonotype itself: This may be a read error, as it is one base from a much larger clone. The CDR3 here is CASSAGNRMNEQFF. CDR3 coding DNA: TGTGCCAGCAGCGCGGGGAACAGGATGAATGAGCAGTTCTTC. The V gene is TRBV9, the J gene TRBJ2-1, with D perhaps being TRBD1 or TRBD2 (5 bases each). CDR3 length: 14 residues. V dropped 3 bases and J dropped 7 bases, with 14 bases sitting between them. The germline gives CDR1 SGDLS, CDR2 YYNGEE. The full variable domain, completed using reference TRBV9 and TRBJ2-1, is DSGVTQTPKHLITATGQRVTLRCSPRSGDLSVYWYQQSLDQGLQFLIQYYNGEERAKGNILERFSAQQFPDLHSELNLSSLELGDSALYFCASSAGNRMNEQFFGPGTRLTVL.

This clonotype was seen many times. This chain joins TRBV7-8 and TRBJ2-5; D perhaps matches TRBD2 (6 bases). The V end lost 4 bases, the J end lost 4 bases, and 13 bases lay between the germline ends. The CDR3 is 14 amino acids. In germline, CDR1 is SGHVS, CDR2 FQNEAQ. The CDR3 region is CASSSTRGGETQYF. The CDR3 coding sequence is TGTGCCAGCAGCTCAACCCGGGGAGGAGAGACCCAGTACTTC.

The chain is built from TRBV30 and TRBJ1-2, with unresolved D. Germline assignment: CDR1 GTSNPN and CDR2 SVGIG (reference sequence). Trimming left V 2 bases short and J 1 base short, with 17 bases between. CDR3 length: 16 amino acids. CDR3 residues: CAWSYAGAGVNYGYTF. The CDR3 bases are TGTGCCTGGAGTTACGCTGGAGCCGGGGTTAACTATGGCTACACCTTC.

This clonotype was seen at least ten times. The chain joins TRBV4-1 to TRBJ2-5; D unclear. V lost 0 bases to trimming and J lost 0 bases, with 20 bases between them. The V gene's germline CDR1 is MGHRA and CDR2 YSYEKL. The CDR3 totals 19 residues. As DNA, the CDR3 is TGCGCCAGCAGCCAAGATGCGGCGGCCCTGATTACTTACCAAGAGACCCAGTACTTC. It translates to CASSQDAAALITYQETQYF.

The chain couples TRBV7-2 to TRBJ1-3; TRBD1 matches at 7 bases. Germline CDR1 SGHTA, CDR2 FQGNSA. Trimming took 5 bases from V and 8 from J; bases not matched to a gene: 15. This CDR3 spans 16 amino acids. CDR3 coding DNA: TGTGCCAGCAGCCGAAACAGGGGCCGCACGTCGGACACCATATATTTT. Amino acid sequence: CASSRNRGRTSDTIYF. Together with reference TRBV7-2 and TRBJ1-3, the CDR3 gives the full variable domain: GAGVSQSPSNKVTEKGKDVELRCDPISGHTALYWYRQSLGQGLEFLIYFQGNSAPDKSGLPSDRFSAERTGGSVSTLTIQRTQQEDSAVYLCASSRNRGRTSDTIYFGEGSWLTVV.

Many counts were recorded for this clonotype. A read error may account for a junction end that differs from germline. The chain combines TRBV12-3 or TRBV12-4 with TRBJ1-1; no clear D. This CDR3 has 13 amino acids. CDR3 DNA: TGTGCCAGCAGATTAGACGAAGGAACTGAAGCTTTCTTT. Its translation: CASRLDEGTEAFF.

This sequence joins TRBV28 and TRBJ2-4, with unresolved D. V was cut by 5 bases and J by 0 bases, with 8 bases left in between. This CDR3 region has 14 residues. Germline loops: CDR1 MDHEN, CDR2 SYDVKM. The CDR3 spells CASSRLLAKNIQYF. CDR3 in DNA: TGTGCCAGCAGTCGACTGTTAGCCAAAAACATTCAGTACTTC. Combining the CDR3 with reference TRBV28 and TRBJ2-4 gives the whole variable domain DVKVTQSSRYLVKRTGEKVFLECVQDMDHENMFWYRQDPGLGLRLIYFSYDVKMKEKGDIPEGYSVSREKKERFSLILESASTNQTSMYLCASSRLLAKNIQYFGAGTRLSVL.

This chain links TRBV9 with TRBJ1-5, with D perhaps matching TRBD1 (6 bases). Germline CDR1 and CDR2: SGDLS and YYNGEE. V was clipped by 4 bases and J by 5 bases, with 13 bases between them. This CDR3 has 14 amino acids. The CDR3 nucleotides are TGTGCCAGCAGCCCAGGGGTTATGGATCAGCCCCAGCATTTT. It encodes CASSPGVMDQPQHF.

This clonotype was observed many times. This chain connects TRBV12-3 or TRBV12-4 to TRBJ2-7, with D possibly TRBD2 on 5 matching bases. The CDR3 has 14 amino acids. Between the trimmed V and J ends, which lost 11 bases and 6 bases, there was a span of 23 bases. CDR3 nucleotides: TGTGCCTCGAGTAGGGCTAGCTGGCTCCGCGAGCAGTACTTC. Its protein is CASSRASWLREQYF.

This clonotype was counted many times. The chain combines TRBV28 with TRBJ1-1; no firm D call. Germline V gene lookup returns CDR1 MDHEN and CDR2 SYDVKM. The CDR3 totals 14 residues. Trimming left V 6 bases short and J 0 bases short, with 11 bases between. The CDR3 protein is CASSLTGMNTEAFF. The DNA for the CDR3 is TGTGCCAGCAGCTTGACCGGAATGAACACTGAAGCTTTCTTT. The full variable domain, completed using reference TRBV28 and TRBJ1-1, is DVKVTQSSRYLVKRTGEKVFLECVQDMDHENMFWYRQDPGLGLRLIYFSYDVKMKEKGDIPEGYSVSREKKERFSLILESASTNQTSMYLCASSLTGMNTEAFFGQGTRLTVV.

The chain recombines TRBV28 with TRBJ2-5; weak D call: TRBD1 (6 bases). Germline lookup yields CDR1 MDHEN and CDR2 SYDVKM. The CDR3 is 15 residues long. V was clipped by 2 bases and J by 1 base, with 11 bases between them. The CDR3 bases are TGTGCCAGCAGTTTAGTTGGGACACCCCAAGAGACCCAGTACTTC. It encodes CASSLVGTPQETQYF.

This clonotype has more than one count but fewer than ten. J is TRBJ2-2 and V is TRBV19; D remains ambiguous. CDR1 LNHDA and CDR2 SQIVND come from the germline V gene (reference sequence). The V end was cut by 5 bases, the J end by 6 bases, with 4 bases between. This CDR3 region has 11 residues. Here the CDR3 reads CASSASGELFF. CDR3 nucleotides: TGTGCCAGTAGTGCGTCCGGGGAGCTGTTTTTT.

This clonotype was seen many times. The chain couples TRBV30 to TRBJ2-1; 8 nucleotides line up with TRBD2. The germline gives CDR1 GTSNPN, CDR2 SVGIG (reference sequence). The CDR3 has 12 residues. Trimming at V came to 5 bases and at J to 9 bases, leaving 6 bases not matched to a gene. This CDR3 reads CAWGAGVGEQFF. The CDR3 coding sequence is TGTGCCTGGGGAGCGGGAGTGGGTGAGCAGTTCTTC.

This clonotype was observed at least ten times. V and J are TRBV2 and TRBJ1-3; unclear D gene. Germline V gene sequence: CDR1 SNHLY, CDR2 FYNNEI. The CDR3 has 14 amino acids. Trimming took off 3 bases at V and 2 bases at J, with 8 bases between the two ends. As DNA, the CDR3 is TGTGCCAGCAGTGACGGATTGCCTGGAAACACCATATATTTT. Translation: CASSDGLPGNTIYF.

This clonotype has ten or more counts. This sequence joins TRBV28 and TRBJ1-1, with D perhaps TRBD1 (5 bases). Looked up from germline, CDR1 is MDHEN and CDR2 is SYDVKM. V shed 5 bases and J shed 5 bases, with 15 bases lying between them. The CDR3 length is 14 residues. The CDR3 DNA is TGTGCCAGCAGTCGCCTCATTCAGGGAACTGAAGCTTTCTTT. Translating it yields CASSRLIQGTEAFF.

Turning to this clonotype: One junction end does not reproduce the germline sequence, and a read error may be involved. The rearrangement uses TRBV6-1 and TRBJ2-7, with D hard to call. The CDR3 spans 13 residues. Germline-derived CDR1 and CDR2 are MNHNS and SASEGT. The CDR3, as DNA: TGTACCAGCAGTGAATGGTTGGGCTACGAGCAGTACTTC. Its protein is CTSSEWLGYEQYF.

This clonotype was counted ten times or more. The rearrangement joins TRBV9 to TRBJ2-1, with D possibly TRBD2 on 6 matching bases. The CDR3 runs 16 residues. CDR1 is SGDLS, CDR2 YYNGEE, per germline. V gave up 4 bases and J gave up 7 bases, with 21 bases separating them. The chain's CDR3 is CASSFDGGASGNEQFF. DNA for the CDR3: TGTGCCAGCAGCTTCGACGGAGGGGCTTCGGGGAATGAGCAGTTCTTC.